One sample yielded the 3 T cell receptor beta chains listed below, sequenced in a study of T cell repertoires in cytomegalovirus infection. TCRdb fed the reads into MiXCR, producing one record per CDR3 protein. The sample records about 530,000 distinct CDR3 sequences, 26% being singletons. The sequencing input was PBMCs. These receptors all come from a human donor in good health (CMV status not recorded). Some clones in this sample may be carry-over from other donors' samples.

The CDR3 nucleotides are TGTGCCAGCAGCCAAGAAGGCGCACCGGAGACTAACTATGGCTACACCTTC. This codes for CASSQEGAPETNYGYTF. The genes are TRBV4-2 and TRBJ1-2; D gene unclear. Germline V CDR1 and CDR2: LGHNA, YNFKEQ. Deletions cut 0 bases from V and 0 bases from J, with 14 bases between. The CDR3 totals 17 residues.

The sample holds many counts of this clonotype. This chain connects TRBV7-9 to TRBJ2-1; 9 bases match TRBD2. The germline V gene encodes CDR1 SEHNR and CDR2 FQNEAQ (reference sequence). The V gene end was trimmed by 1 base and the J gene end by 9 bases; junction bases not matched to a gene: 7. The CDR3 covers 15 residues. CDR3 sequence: CASSLGSGRLTEQFF. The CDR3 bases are TGTGCCAGCAGCTTAGGAAGCGGGAGGCTCACTGAGCAGTTCTTC.

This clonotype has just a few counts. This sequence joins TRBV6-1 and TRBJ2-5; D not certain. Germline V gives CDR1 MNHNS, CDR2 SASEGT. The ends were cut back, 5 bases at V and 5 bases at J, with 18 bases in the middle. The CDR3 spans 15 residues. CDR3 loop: CASSYREPIGETQYF. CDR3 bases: TGTGCCAGCAGTTATAGGGAACCGATTGGGGAGACCCAGTACTTC.